The 16 T cell receptor beta chains presented below share a single source sample, sequenced in a study of CD8 T cells in ankylosing spondylitis. These receptors have no identified antigens. Whole-study results and caveats: A motif of eight highly homologous TCR beta variants was seen as apparently characteristic of ankylosing spondylitis blood.

TCRdb reanalysed the 5' RACE reads using MiXCR and keeps one entry per CDR3 protein. The table has some 400,000 distinct CDR3 sequences, about a fifth seen once. Specimen: blood, either unsorted or a sorted T cell fraction (not recorded which). The receptors derive from a male donor with ankylosing spondylitis.

J is TRBJ1-5 and V is TRBV29-1; a possible D gene is TRBD1 (5 bases). This CDR3 has 12 residues. The V gene's germline CDR1 is SQVTM and CDR2 ANQGSEA. Trimming took 4 bases from V and 7 from J, leaving 11 bases between them. The CDR3 loop reads CSVAQGGQPQHF. The CDR3 nucleotides read TGCAGCGTTGCTCAGGGCGGGCAGCCCCAGCATTTT.

This clonotype was seen more than once but under ten times. The chain has TRBV18 and TRBJ2-1; D gene ambiguous. This CDR3 comprises 13 residues. V lost 2 bases and J lost 7, with 9 bases in between. Per germline, CDR1 KGHSH and CDR2 LQKENI. The CDR3 nucleotides are TGTGCCAGCTCACCAAGAGGCTCGAATGAGCAGTTCTTC. Protein: CASSPRGSNEQFF. Filled out from reference TRBV18 and TRBJ2-1, the complete variable domain reads NAGVMQNPRHLVRRRGQEARLRCSPMKGHSHVYWYRQLPEEGLKFMVYLQKENIIDESGMPKERFSAEFPKEGPSILRIQQVVRGDSAAYFCASSPRGSNEQFFGPGTRLTVL.

This clonotype was counted a few times. The chain has TRBV29-1 and TRBJ1-1, with 8 nucleotides matching TRBD1. Germline loops: CDR1 SQVTM, CDR2 ANQGSEA. V was pared by 4 bases and J by 7 bases, with 11 bases of the junction left unmatched. The CDR3 consists of 14 residues. CDR3: CSVGRNRGGNEAFF. The CDR3 DNA reads as TGCAGCGTTGGACGAAACAGGGGGGGAAATGAAGCTTTCTTT.

The rearrangement links TRBV28 to TRBJ1-2; D remains unclear. Per the germline V gene, CDR1 is MDHEN and CDR2 is SYDVKM. This CDR3 has 12 residues. Trimming took off 5 bases at V and 5 bases at J, with 9 bases between the two ends. The CDR3 loop is CASSQPGYGYTF. For the CDR3, the DNA is TGTGCCAGCAGTCAGCCGGGGTATGGCTACACCTTC.

The chain is built from TRBV27 and TRBJ2-7; TRBD2 matches 10 bases. J lost 5 bases, V lost 2 bases, and 6 bases had no gene match. Per germline, CDR1 MNHEY and CDR2 SMNVEV (reference sequence). This CDR3 region has 15 residues. CDR3 loop: CASSLRTSGANEQYF. CDR3 DNA sequence: TGTGCCAGCAGTTTAAGGACTAGCGGTGCCAACGAGCAGTACTTC.

In regard to this clonotype: It is likely a read error, because the conserved phenylalanine at the end of the CDR3 is missing. V usage is TRBV5-6 and J usage is TRBJ2-7, with TRBD2 matching over 8 bases. Trimming at V came to 8 bases and at J to 3 bases, leaving 7 bases not matched to a gene. Germline lookup yields CDR1 SGHDT and CDR2 YYEEEE. The CDR3 is 13 residues long. The CDR3 loop reads CASERESGYEQYL. The CDR3 DNA sequence: TGTGCCAGTGAGCGGGAGTCGGGCTACGAGCAGTACCTC.

This clonotype was recorded a few times. V is TRBV7-2 and J is TRBJ2-1; TRBD2 agrees at 10 bases. The trim removed 2 bases at V and 2 bases at J, leaving 9 bases unmatched. The CDR3 is 18 residues long. The germline CDR1 and CDR2 sequences are SGHTA and FQGNSA. CDR3 in amino acids: CASSLLASGRTTYNEQFF. In DNA form, the CDR3 reads TGTGCCAGCAGCTTACTCGCTAGCGGGAGAACTACCTACAATGAGCAGTTCTTC. Full variable domain (remainder filled in from reference TRBV7-2 and TRBJ2-1): GAGVSQSPSNKVTEKGKDVELRCDPISGHTALYWYRQSLGQGLEFLIYFQGNSAPDKSGLPSDRFSAERTGGSVSTLTIQRTQQEDSAVYLCASSLLASGRTTYNEQFFGPGTRLTVL.

In this sample, this clonotype turned up once. The rearrangement joins TRBV5-8 to TRBJ1-3; maybe TRBD1 (5 bases). Germline V gene lookup returns CDR1 SGHTS and CDR2 YDEGEE. CDR3 length: 15 residues. Trimming stripped 1 base from V and 0 bases from J, with 8 bases between. The DNA of the CDR3 is TGTGCCAGCAGCTTGTGGGGGACCTCTGGAAACACCATATATTTT. It is translated as CASSLWGTSGNTIYF.

Concerning this clonotype itself: No conserved phenylalanine or tryptophan ends this CDR3, so it is likely a read error. This chain uses TRBV28 with TRBJ1-5; D is perhaps TRBD1 (5 bases). V dropped 5 bases and J dropped 7 bases, with 15 bases sitting between them. The length of the CDR3 is 14 residues. The germline gives CDR1 MDHEN, CDR2 SYDVKM. In DNA form, the CDR3 reads TGTGCCAGCAGTCGGGACCGTCGCGGCCAGCCCCAGCATCTT. The encoded protein is CASSRDRRGQPQHL.

The chain carries TRBV5-6 and TRBJ2-7, with D possibly TRBD2 on 5 matching bases. The V gene lost 5 bases and the J gene lost 2 bases, with 17 bases spanning the gap. Looked up from germline, CDR1 is SGHDT and CDR2 is YYEEEE. This CDR3 spans 15 amino acids. CDR3 in DNA: TGTGCCAGCAGTCCGGGGAGCCCCATTACCTACGAGCAGTACTTC. Translated: CASSPGSPITYEQYF.

This clonotype has more than one count but fewer than ten. The V and J genes are TRBV20-1 and TRBJ2-7, with a tentative D call TRBD1 (6 bases). Trimming took off 0 bases at V and 0 bases at J, with 15 bases between the two ends. The CDR3 has 16 residues. Germline V lookup: CDR1 DFQATT, CDR2 SNEGSKA (reference sequence). CDR3 DNA sequence: TGCAGTGCTAGAGATCTGGGGCACAGGGACTCCTACGAGCAGTACTTC. Its protein product is CSARDLGHRDSYEQYF.

The chain carries TRBV19 and TRBJ2-5; the match to TRBD1 covers 7 bases. The V and J ends lost 9 bases and 0 bases, in that order; junction bases with no gene match: 4. CDR1 is LNHDA, CDR2 SQIVND, per germline (reference sequence). The CDR3 contains 13 residues. The CDR3 sequence: CASRGQYQETQYF. The CDR3 DNA reads as TGTGCCAGCAGGGGACAGTACCAAGAGACCCAGTACTTC.

J is TRBJ2-4 and V is TRBV12-3 or TRBV12-4, with D possibly TRBD2 on 5 matching bases. The length of the CDR3 is 16 residues. With 3 bases removed from V and 0 bases from J, the gap between germline ends came to 12 bases. CDR3 sequence (DNA): TGTGCCAGCAGTTTCGGGGTCGGAGGAGCCAAAAACATTCAGTACTTC. Protein sequence: CASSFGVGGAKNIQYF.

The rearrangement links TRBV6-2 or TRBV6-3 to TRBJ2-1, with 9 bases lining up with TRBD2. CDR1 and CDR2 from the germline V gene are MNHEY and SVGEGT. The CDR3 extends over 15 amino acids. The V gene end was trimmed by 5 bases and the J gene end by 4 bases; junction bases not matched to a gene: 6. CDR3 residues: CASSPTSGVYNEQFF. The CDR3 DNA reads TGTGCCAGCAGTCCGACTAGCGGAGTATACAATGAGCAGTTCTTC.

This chain links TRBV2 with TRBJ2-5; D is perhaps TRBD1 (6 bases). This CDR3 region has 15 residues. V was trimmed by 5 bases and J by 2 bases, leaving 15 bases between them. The V gene's germline CDR1 is SNHLY and CDR2 FYNNEI. The CDR3 DNA sequence: TGTGCCAGCAGTACCGTATCAGGGGCACAAGAGACCCAGTACTTC. It specifies CASSTVSGAQETQYF.

In this sample, this clonotype turned up a few times. V usage is TRBV5-1 and J usage is TRBJ2-1; 14 nucleotides align to TRBD2. After removal of 0 bases from V and 3 bases from J, the junction contained 2 bases not matched to a gene. Germline CDR1 and CDR2: SGHRS and YFSETQ. CDR3 length: 17 amino acids. Here the CDR3 reads CASSLEGTSGSYNEQFF. CDR3 DNA: TGCGCCAGCAGCTTGGAAGGGACTAGCGGGAGCTACAATGAGCAGTTCTTC.